This T cell receptor (beta chain) was captured by sequencing in a study of response to subunit inactivated influenza vaccine listed by TCRdb under 2018. Some background on the complete study: To follow how T cells responded to a trivalent subunit inactivated influenza vaccine, the researchers relied on deep quantitative profiling of the T cell receptor repertoire. What the research found in general, with its limitations: According to the authors, only a limited number of new T cells may be recruited by each seasonal influenza vaccination.

Library creation used RT-PCR. This sample was sequenced with an Illumina HiSeq 2500. Through fastp at Q25 and MiXCR, TCRdb rebuilt clones from the public reads, retaining in-frame beta chains. Rows are unified per CDR3 protein, each entry keeping the most common DNA and genes. A total of more than 700,000 distinct CDR3 sequences appear in this sample, approximately 21% of them only once. 9.5% to 13% of the sample goes to the ten largest clones. This clonotype was picked up a small number of times. The antigen it recognizes is unknown. No clone much larger than this one lies a single base away; base qualities are absent. CDR3 length: 16 amino acids, cysteine to phenylalanine. Only the CDR3 DNA stays, 48 bases, in frame from base 1. In the germline V gene (reference sequence), CDR1 corresponds to SEHNR and CDR2 to FQNEAQ. V is cut back by 5 bases and J by 0 bases, with 5 bases in the junction unmatched.

The chain uses TRBV7-9 and TRBJ2-3; 10 nucleotides in the junction match TRBD1. This receptor was identified in a man in his fifties who received an inactivated influenza vaccine. Donor details come from another sample of the same person, matched by shared clones. This sample comprised PBMCs from blood, obtained 5 to 6 days after vaccination. The nucleotide sequence reads TGTGCCAGCAGCAAGGGACAGGGGTCTAGCACAGATACGCAGTATTTT. Its translation is CASSKGQGSSTDTQYF.